This T cell receptor beta chain was observed in a study of cytomegalovirus exposure and HLA in healthy donors. The table lists this clone with a few counts. This PCR relied on a set of 60 Vbeta primers and 13 Jbeta primers. The assay was immunoSEQ multiplex PCR, and TCRdb's table has in-frame clones only and misses some. This table has about 160,000 clones, more than 80% appearing once. The CDR3 contains 13 residues. The V gene lost 5 bases and the J gene lost 4 bases, with 12 bases spanning the gap. Germline-derived CDR1 and CDR2 are SGHNT and YENEEA. The source is a woman aged 25 to 45 in good health and CMV-seropositive. Sequences were obtained from PBMCs. V and J are TRBV11-3 and TRBJ2-7; maybe TRBD2 (5 bases). This CDR3 reads CASSGSEGYEQYF. DNA of the CDR3: TGTGCCAGCAGCGGGAGTGAGGGATACGAGCAGTACTTC.